This TCR beta chain was profiled in a study of blood T cells in healthy people across ages. Isolation yielded PBMCs, at least 7 million per sample, in every case. This clonotype was seen only a few times. Its antigen is undetermined. The second PCR ran about 6 to 11 cycles with a sample-barcoded 5' primer and J-beta primers. TCRdb ran MiXCR on the 5' RACE reads and lists one entry per CDR3 protein. The table records fewer than 800,000 distinct CDR3 sequences, 20% to 25% of them present only once. Whole-study findings and limits: Roughly linearly, TCR beta diversity per million T cells fell as age increased.

V lost 8 bases to trimming and J lost 7 bases, with 17 bases between them. CDR3 length equals 13 residues. These same records also appear under a second study, on T cells of mothers and their children.

The sample consisted of blood. The TCR originated in a boy aged 10-17 years in good health. This rearrangement joins TRBV12-3 or TRBV12-4 to TRBJ1-1; no clear D gene. The CDR3 DNA reads TGTGCCAGCGGTTGGGTCTCCAAGATTGAAGCTTTCTTT. Its translation: CASGWVSKIEAFF.